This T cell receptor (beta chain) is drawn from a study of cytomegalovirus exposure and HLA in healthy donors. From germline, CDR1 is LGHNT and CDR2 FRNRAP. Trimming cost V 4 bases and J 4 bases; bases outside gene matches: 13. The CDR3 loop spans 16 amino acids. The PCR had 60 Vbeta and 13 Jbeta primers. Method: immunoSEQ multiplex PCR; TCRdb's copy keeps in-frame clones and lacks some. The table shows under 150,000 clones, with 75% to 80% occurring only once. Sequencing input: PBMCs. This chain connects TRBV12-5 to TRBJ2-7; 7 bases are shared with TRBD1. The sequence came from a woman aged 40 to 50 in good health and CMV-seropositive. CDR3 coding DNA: TGTGCTAGTGGTTCGGGACAGTCGGGGAATTCTTACGAGCAGTACTTC. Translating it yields CASGSGQSGNSYEQYF.